Below, 8 T cell receptor beta chains from the same sample are listed, as sequenced in a study of T cells in Graves' hyperthyroidism and ophthalmopathy. TCR beta CDR3 region amplification was performed from RNA transcripts. The HTBI primer set drove a first-round RT-PCR of the TCR CDR3. Each CDR3 protein gets one entry after TCRdb re-called the multiplex PCR reads with MiXCR. Among around 520,000 distinct CDR3 sequences listed, approximately 15% were seen once. The material sequenced was blood. These receptors were taken from a woman between 18 and 29 years old with Graves' hyperthyroidism.

This clonotype occurred many times. The chain couples TRBV12-3 or TRBV12-4 to TRBJ1-4; D possibly corresponds to TRBD1 (6 bases). V lost 6 bases, J lost 0 bases, and 8 bases lay in between. The CDR3 runs 14 residues. The chain's CDR3 is CASRRTATNEKLFF. DNA of the CDR3: TGTGCCAGCAGGAGGACAGCAACTAATGAAAAACTGTTTTTT.

This clonotype showed up just a few times. The chain recombines TRBV19 with TRBJ2-4; 8 bases are shared with TRBD1. V gave up 5 bases and J gave up 1 base; unmatched junction bases: 7. CDR3 length: 16 amino acids. The V gene's germline CDR1 is LNHDA and CDR2 SQIVND (reference sequence). CDR3 protein: CASSLRTGRAKNIQYF. CDR3 DNA sequence: TGTGCCAGTAGTTTGAGGACAGGGAGGGCCAAAAACATTCAGTACTTC.

The chain recombines TRBV10-3 with TRBJ1-2, with no clear D. V was pared by 3 bases and J by 2 bases, with 10 bases between. This CDR3 has 14 residues. The germline gives CDR1 ENHRY, CDR2 SYGVKD. The CDR3 DNA reads as TGTGCCATCAGTGAAGCGGCCCAGAACTATGGCTACACCTTC. It yields the protein CAISEAAQNYGYTF.

The chain links TRBV4-2 to TRBJ2-5; 7 bases are a match to TRBD2. Germline CDR1 and CDR2: LGHNA and YNFKEQ. This CDR3 contains 15 residues. V shed 0 bases, J shed 3 bases, and the junction held 4 bases outside the gene matches. CDR3 DNA sequence: TGTGCCAGCAGCCAAGAGAGGGCGGGGGAAGAGACCCAGTACTTC. Its translation: CASSQERAGEETQYF.

This clonotype was counted ten times or more. The J gene is TRBJ2-2, the V gene TRBV4-1; D unresolved. CDR1 is MGHRA, CDR2 YSYEKL, per germline. Deletions cut 9 bases from V and 4 bases from J, with 6 bases between. The CDR3 spans 11 residues. The chain's CDR3 is CASRLTGELFF. CDR3 nucleotide sequence: TGCGCCAGTAGGCTCACCGGGGAGCTGTTTTTT.

V gene TRBV7-9 combines with J gene TRBJ2-7, with D perhaps matching TRBD2 (6 bases). The CDR3 length is 16 residues. Looked up from germline, CDR1 is SEHNR and CDR2 is FQNEAQ (reference sequence). Trimming took 4 bases from V and 3 from J, leaving 19 bases between them. CDR3 in amino acids: CASSSNAGRENYEQYF. Written as DNA, the CDR3 is TGTGCCAGCAGCTCAAACGCGGGCCGGGAGAACTACGAGCAGTACTTC.

In its sample, this clonotype was seen many times. The chain carries TRBV27 and TRBJ2-3; D uncertain. The germline CDR1 and CDR2 sequences are MNHEY and SMNVEV (reference sequence). This CDR3 has 16 amino acids. V was shortened by 2 bases and J by 0 bases, with 12 bases between the two germline ends. As DNA, the CDR3 is TGTGCCAGCAGTTTAAGACGGCAGGCTAGCACAGATACGCAGTATTTT. Translating it yields CASSLRRQASTDTQYF.

This clonotype has ten or more counts. The V gene is TRBV2, the J gene TRBJ2-2; 12 nucleotides line up with TRBD2. CDR3 length: 18 residues. Germline trimming cut 3 bases from V and 3 bases from J; bases unmatched to any gene: 8. Per the germline V gene, CDR1 is SNHLY and CDR2 is FYNNEI. CDR3 coding DNA: TGTGCCAGCAGTGACCAGACTAGCGGGAGCTGGCACACCGGGGAGCTGTTTTTT. Encoded protein: CASSDQTSGSWHTGELFF.